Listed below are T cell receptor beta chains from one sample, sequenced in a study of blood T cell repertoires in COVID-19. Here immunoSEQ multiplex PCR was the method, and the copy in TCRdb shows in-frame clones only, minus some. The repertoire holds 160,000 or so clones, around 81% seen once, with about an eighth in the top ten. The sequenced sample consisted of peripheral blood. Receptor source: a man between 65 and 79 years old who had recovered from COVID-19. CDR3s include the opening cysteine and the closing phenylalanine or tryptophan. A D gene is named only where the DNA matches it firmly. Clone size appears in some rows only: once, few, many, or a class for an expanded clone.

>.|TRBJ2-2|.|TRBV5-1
TGCGCCAGCAGCTTAACGCAGGGAAACACCGGGGAGCTGTTTTTT
CASSLTQGNTGELFF
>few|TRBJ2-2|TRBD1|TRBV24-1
TGTGCCACCAGTGACGGGACAGGGGGCATCACCGGGGAGCTGTTTTTT
CATSDGTGGITGELFF
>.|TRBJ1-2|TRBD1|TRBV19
TGTGCCAGTACACGGCCCGGGACAGGGGGCTATGGCTACACCTTC
CASTRPGTGGYGYTF
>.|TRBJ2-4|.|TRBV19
TGTGCCAGTAGTACGGCGGCACAAAACATTCAGTACTTC
CASSTAAQNIQYF
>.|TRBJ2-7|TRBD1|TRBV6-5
TGTGCCAGCAGCGGGACAGGAACAGCCTACGAGCAGTACTTC
CASSGTGTAYEQYF
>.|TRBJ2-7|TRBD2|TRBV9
TGTGCCAGCAGCGTCTCCACTAGCGGGAGGAACGAGCAGTACTTC
CASSVSTSGRNEQYF
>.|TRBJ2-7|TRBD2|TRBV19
TGTGCCAGTAGTCCCCAGACTAGCGGGAGCTACGAGCAGTACTTC
CASSPQTSGSYEQYF
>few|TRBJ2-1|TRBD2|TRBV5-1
TGCGCCAGTACGCGGGAGGCCGGGTATAATGAGCAGTTCTTC
CASTREAGYNEQFF
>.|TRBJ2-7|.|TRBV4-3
TGCGCCAGCAGCCAAGACTTAAGCGGCCCCTACGAGCAGTACTTC
CASSQDLSGPYEQYF
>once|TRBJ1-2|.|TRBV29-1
TGCAGCGTTGAGGGGGCAGGGGACCATGGCTACACCTTC
CSVEGAGDHGYTF
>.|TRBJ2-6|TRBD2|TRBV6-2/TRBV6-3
TGTGCCAGCAGTTTCGGACTAGCTATCTCTGGGGCCAACGTCCTGACTTTC
CASSFGLAISGANVLTF
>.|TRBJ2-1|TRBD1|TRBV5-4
TGTGCCAGCAGCTTGGGGACAGGGCTCTCCTACAATGAGCAGTTCTTC
CASSLGTGLSYNEQFF
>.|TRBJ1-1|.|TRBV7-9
TGTGCCAGCAGCCCCCGGACAGTGAACACTGAAGCTTTCTTT
CASSPRTVNTEAFF